This is a list of T cell receptor beta chains from one sample in a study of beta chain features in type 1 diabetes. Here immunoSEQ multiplex PCR was the method, and the copy in TCRdb shows in-frame clones only, minus some. The sample lists roughly 700,000 clones, about an eighth occurring once. The source material was naive CD4+ T cells from blood. The source is a man between 18 and 29 years old with type 1 diabetes. Both conserved end residues are part of each CDR3. Fields, in order: CDR3 length, D gene, clone size, V gene, J gene, CDR3 DNA, CDR3 protein. A D gene is named only where the DNA matches it firmly. Rows may omit the clone size; those that give it use once, few, many or a size class.

>15|TRBD1|.|TRBV7-9|TRBJ1-1
TGTGCCAGCAGCTTCCTCGGACAGGGGATATCTGAAGCTTTCTTT
CASSFLGQGISEAFF
>13|.|few|TRBV14|TRBJ2-7
TGTGCCAGCAGGTCGGGGGCCGGCTACGAGCAGTACTTC
CASRSGAGYEQYF
>13|.|few|TRBV5-4|TRBJ1-5
TGTGCCAGCAGCCCGGATGGGAATCAGCCCCAGCATTTT
CASSPDGNQPQHF
>19|.|few|TRBV4-1|TRBJ2-1
TGCGCCAGCAGCCAAAGTCCCTTTCCAAGCCTCGGATCCCACAATGAGCAGTTCTTC
CASSQSPFPSLGSHNEQFF
>14|.|.|TRBV4-1|TRBJ2-2
TGCGCCAGCAGCCAAGACCTCCTCCCCGGGGAGCTGTTTTTT
CASSQDLLPGELFF
>15|TRBD1|.|TRBV6-1|TRBJ1-1
TGTGCCAGCAGACCGGGACAGGAGTCGAACACTGAAGCTTTCTTT
CASRPGQESNTEAFF
>12|.|.|TRBV5-1|TRBJ2-7
TGCGCCAGCAGTCTACCGGGGTACGAGCAGTACTTC
CASSLPGYEQYF
>13|TRBD1|.|TRBV5-1|TRBJ2-7
TGCGCCAGCTCGGATGGGACAGCCTACGAGCAGTACTTC
CASSDGTAYEQYF
>12|.|.|TRBV6-5|TRBJ2-3
TGTGCCAGCAGCCCAGGACCAGATACGCAGTATTTT
CASSPGPDTQYF
>14|.|.|TRBV2|TRBJ1-1
TGTGCCAGCAGTGAAGGCAGTTTGAACACTGAAGCTTTCTTT
CASSEGSLNTEAFF
>15|.|few|TRBV7-9|TRBJ1-1
TGTGCCAGCAGCCCCGTACAGGGAGGGAACACTGAAGCTTTCTTT
CASSPVQGGNTEAFF
>13|.|.|TRBV11-2|TRBJ2-3
TGTGCCAGCAGCTTGACAGCCACAGATACGCAGTATTTT
CASSLTATDTQYF
>15|TRBD1|few|TRBV28|TRBJ1-2
TGTGCCAGCAGTTCCGATAGCACAGGGGGATACGGCTACACCTTC
CASSSDSTGGYGYTF
>16|.|.|TRBV7-3|TRBJ2-6
TGTGCCAGCAGCCCGCGCGAGGCCTCTGGGGCCAACGTCCTGACTTTC
CASSPREASGANVLTF
>16|.|few|TRBV19|TRBJ1-5
TGTGCCAGTAGTAGGGTGGAGGGAATCGGCAATCAGCCCCAGCATTTT
CASSRVEGIGNQPQHF
>18|.|few|TRBV19|TRBJ2-6
TGTGCCAGTAGTACGCTGGGCCTTAAATCCTCTGGGGCCAACGTCCTGACTTTC
CASSTLGLKSSGANVLTF
>12|.|.|TRBV6-1|TRBJ1-1
TGTGCCAGCAGCGATGGGTCAGGACAAGCTTTCTTT
CASSDGSGQAFF
>14|.|.|TRBV4-1|TRBJ1-1
TGCGCCAGCAGCCAAGATACTGGCAGGGACATTACTTTCTTT
CASSQDTGRDITFF
>12|TRBD1|.|TRBV2|TRBJ1-4
TGTGCCAGCCGGACAGGCGATGAAAAACTGTTTTTT
CASRTGDEKLFF
>17|.|few|TRBV4-1|TRBJ2-4
TGCGCCAGCAGCCAAGAGTTCAGGAGGGATGCCAAAAACATTCAGTACTTC
CASSQEFRRDAKNIQYF
>17|TRBD1|.|TRBV27|TRBJ2-1
TGTGCCAGCAGTCCCAGAGGTGCAGGGGGCATCGACAATGAGCAGTTCTTC
CASSPRGAGGIDNEQFF
>12|.|.|TRBV29-1|TRBJ1-2
TGCAGCGTTGGTTCGGGGGATAGAGGCTACACCTTC
CSVGSGDRGYTF
>11|.|few|TRBV6-5|TRBJ2-7
TGTGCCAGCAGTTCGGCAGGGGAGCAGTACTTC
CASSSAGEQYF
>16|TRBD1|.|TRBV9|TRBJ2-4
TGTGCCAGCAGCGAAAGTATTGACAGGGGCCAAAACATTCAGTACTTC
CASSESIDRGQNIQYF
>14|.|.|TRBV30|TRBJ2-3
TGTGCCTGGAGGGAGGGGGCCTTCACAGATACGCAGTATTTT
CAWREGAFTDTQYF
>13|.|.|TRBV5-1|TRBJ1-1
TGCGCCAGCCGTTTCCGCGGGAACACTGAAGCTTTCTTT
CASRFRGNTEAFF
>13|.|.|TRBV4-2|TRBJ1-6
TGTGCCAGCAGCCAAGATTACGATTCACCCCTCCACTTT
CASSQDYDSPLHF
>15|TRBD2|.|TRBV7-8|TRBJ2-1
TGTGCCAGCAGCGGATGGGGGGGTCTCTACAATGAGCAGTTCTTC
CASSGWGGLYNEQFF
>16|.|.|TRBV9|TRBJ1-2
TGTGCCAGCAGCCCTACCCCCGTAAGACAAAACTATGGCTACACCTTC
CASSPTPVRQNYGYTF
>12|.|.|TRBV29-1|TRBJ1-4
TGCAGCGTTGAAGAAATGGGTGAAAAACTGTTTTTT
CSVEEMGEKLFF
>12|.|few|TRBV6-5|TRBJ2-4
TGTGCCAGCAACACCTTACAGGGCATTCAGTACTTC
CASNTLQGIQYF
>15|.|.|TRBV9|TRBJ2-2
TGTGCCAGCAGCGTCACCCAGGGTAACACCGGGGAGCTGTTTTTT
CASSVTQGNTGELFF
>17|.|.|TRBV18|TRBJ2-1
TGTGCCAGCTCACCAATGGCAGGGTGGAGCTCCTACAATGAGCAGTTCTTC
CASSPMAGWSSYNEQFF
>15|.|few|TRBV7-2|TRBJ2-3
TGTGCCAGCAGCCCCCAACTCCAGGGGTCAGATACGCAGTATTTT
CASSPQLQGSDTQYF
>17|.|.|TRBV4-1|TRBJ1-4
TGCGCCAGCAGCCAATTCCATCCGGGGCAGGGGAACGAAAAACTGTTTTTT
CASSQFHPGQGNEKLFF
>12|.|.|TRBV6-5|TRBJ1-1
TGTGCCAGCAAACAGGAGGCCACTGAAGCTTTCTTT
CASKQEATEAFF
>14|.|.|TRBV5-1|TRBJ1-1
TGCGCCAGCAGCTCAGGCCCACAGAACACTGAAGCTTTCTTT
CASSSGPQNTEAFF
>11|.|.|TRBV20-1|TRBJ1-2
TGCAGTGCTAGAGGCCAGTATGGCTACACCTTC
CSARGQYGYTF
>14|TRBD1|few|TRBV7-9|TRBJ1-2
TGTGCCAGCACCCGGGACAGCCCTAACTATGGCTACACCTTC
CASTRDSPNYGYTF
>14|.|.|TRBV5-1|TRBJ2-1
TGCGCCAGCAGCCCAGATGACGAATACAATGAGCAGTTCTTC
CASSPDDEYNEQFF
>14|TRBD2|few|TRBV7-6|TRBJ2-2
TGTGCCAGCAGCTTAAGGGAGCGGGGCGGGGAGCTGTTTTTT
CASSLRERGGELFF
>16|TRBD1|few|TRBV29-1|TRBJ2-3
TGCAGCGTTGAATTGGGACAGGTATTTGGCACAGATACGCAGTATTTT
CSVELGQVFGTDTQYF
>16|.|few|TRBV9|TRBJ1-6
TGTGCCAGCAGCGCACATCTATCGGGGTCTTATTCACCCCTCCACTTT
CASSAHLSGSYSPLHF
>15|TRBD1|.|TRBV15|TRBJ1-2
TGTGCCACCAGCATCGGGACAGACTATGGAGTTAGATACACCTTC
CATSIGTDYGVRYTF
>17|.|.|TRBV9|TRBJ2-4
TGTGCCAGCAGCGTAGTAGAGCCTGACTTAGCCAAAAACATTCAGTACTTC
CASSVVEPDLAKNIQYF
>12|.|.|TRBV7-2|TRBJ2-5
TGTGCCAGCAGGGCAGTAGAAGAGACCCAGTACTTC
CASRAVEETQYF
>16|.|few|TRBV9|TRBJ2-7
TGTGCCAGCAGCCCTCAGGACAGTATCAGCTCCTACGAGCAGTACTTC
CASSPQDSISSYEQYF
>13|.|few|TRBV2|TRBJ1-1
TGTGCCAGCAGTCTTGGGGACACTCCTGAAGCTTTCTTT
CASSLGDTPEAFF
>15|.|few|TRBV7-2|TRBJ2-2
TGTGCCAGCAGTCAACTGGCCCTTGAGGGCGGGGAGCTGTTTTTT
CASSQLALEGGELFF
>14|.|.|TRBV2|TRBJ1-1
TGTGCCAGCAGTGGAATAACGGGGAACACTGAAGCTTTCTTT
CASSGITGNTEAFF
>14|.|few|TRBV25-1|TRBJ2-5
TGTGCCAGCAGTTATGGACATAGCGAAGAGACCCAGTACTTC
CASSYGHSEETQYF
>12|.|few|TRBV6-5|TRBJ1-6
TGTGCCAGCAGTTACTCGAATTCACCCCTCCACTTT
CASSYSNSPLHF
>14|.|few|TRBV6-1|TRBJ1-4
TGTGCCAGCAGTGAGCGATGGGGAAATGAAAAACTGTTTTTT
CASSERWGNEKLFF
>15|.|few|TRBV5-1|TRBJ2-7
TGCGCCAGCAGCTTAGGGGTATCACAGGCGAACGAGCAGTACTTC
CASSLGVSQANEQYF
>14|.|.|TRBV9|TRBJ1-1
TGTGCCAGCAGCGTAGCCCCTCCGAACACTGAAGCTTTCTTT
CASSVAPPNTEAFF
>14|.|few|TRBV4-2|TRBJ2-1
TGTGCCAGCAGCCAACCGGACAATAACAATGAGCAGTTCTTC
CASSQPDNNNEQFF